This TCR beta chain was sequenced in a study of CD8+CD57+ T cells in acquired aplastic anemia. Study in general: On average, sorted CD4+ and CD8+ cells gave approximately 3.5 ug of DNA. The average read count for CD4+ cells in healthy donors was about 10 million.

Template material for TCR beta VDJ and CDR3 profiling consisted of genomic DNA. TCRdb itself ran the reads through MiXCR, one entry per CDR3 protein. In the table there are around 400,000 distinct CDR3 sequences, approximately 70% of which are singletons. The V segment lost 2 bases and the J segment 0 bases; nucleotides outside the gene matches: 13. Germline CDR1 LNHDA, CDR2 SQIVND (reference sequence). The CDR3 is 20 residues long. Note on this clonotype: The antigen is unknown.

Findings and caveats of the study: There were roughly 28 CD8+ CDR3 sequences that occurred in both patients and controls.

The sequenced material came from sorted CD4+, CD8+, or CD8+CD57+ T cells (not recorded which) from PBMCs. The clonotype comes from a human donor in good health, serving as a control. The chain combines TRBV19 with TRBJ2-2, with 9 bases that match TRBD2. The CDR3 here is CASSISGNRLAVANTGELFF. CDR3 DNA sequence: TGTGCCAGTAGTATATCCGGGAATAGACTAGCGGTCGCGAACACCGGGGAGCTGTTTTTT.